This TCR beta chain is drawn from a study of blood T cell repertoires in COVID-19. As for the study in general: Samples came from the United States, Italy and Spain, spanning acute and convalescent COVID-19.

This table comes from immunoSEQ multiplex PCR, and its TCRdb copy is limited to in-frame clones, with some not included. The sample includes tens of thousands of clones, roughly 90% of them seen just once. The sequencing sample was made of peripheral blood. The clonotype was recovered from a middle-aged man with acute or convalescent COVID-19.

CDR3 residues: CASSEIIGGSDTQYF. The CDR3 DNA is TGCGCCAGCAGTGAGATTATTGGGGGGTCAGATACGCAGTATTTT. The rearrangement joins TRBV10-1 to TRBJ2-3; possibly TRBD2 for D (6 bases). The V end was cut by 2 bases, the J end by 4 bases, with 13 bases between. The CDR3 runs 15 residues. Looked up from germline, CDR1 is WNHNN and CDR2 is SYGVQD (reference sequence).